This T cell receptor (beta chain) was retrieved from a study of T cell responses to AZD1222 COVID-19 vaccine. Study results and caveats: Regions left unmutated in variants are reportedly the target of nearly half of spike-specific TCRs. Repertoires were sampled only after the peak T cell response. Females made up more of the donors, who were largely white British, and clonal diversity may have come out too low.

A remark on this clone: Antigen unknown.

CDR3 length: 14 amino acids. Germline V gene sequence: CDR1 SGHTA, CDR2 FQGNSA. V gave up 5 bases and J gave up 5 bases, with 12 bases separating them. Clones were sequenced by immunoSEQ multiplex PCR, and TCRdb holds only the in-frame ones, with some missing. Of approximately 120,000 clones detected, roughly 87% appear once; the ten largest clones hold under 6%. The chain employs TRBV7-2 and TRBJ2-2; the D gene could be TRBD1 or TRBD2 (5 bases each). The specimen was peripheral blood, collected 28 days after the second AZD1222 dose. This clonotype was sampled from an adult who received the AZD1222 COVID-19 vaccine. The CDR3 coding sequence is TGTGCCAGCAGCCCGGGGACGGGTACCGGGGAGCTGTTTTTT. Translation gives CASSPGTGTGELFF.